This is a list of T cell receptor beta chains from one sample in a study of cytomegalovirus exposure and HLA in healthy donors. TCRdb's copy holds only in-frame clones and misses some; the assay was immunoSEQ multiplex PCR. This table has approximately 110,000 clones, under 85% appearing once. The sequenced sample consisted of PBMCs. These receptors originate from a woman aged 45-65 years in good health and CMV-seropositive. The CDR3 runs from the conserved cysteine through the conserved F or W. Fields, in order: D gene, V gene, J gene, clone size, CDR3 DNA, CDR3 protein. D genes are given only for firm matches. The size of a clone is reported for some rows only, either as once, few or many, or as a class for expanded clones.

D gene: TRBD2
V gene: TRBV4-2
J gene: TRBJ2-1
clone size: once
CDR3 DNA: TGTGCCAGCAGCCCCGGACTAGCGGGGGATAATGAGCAGTTCTTC
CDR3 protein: CASSPGLAGDNEQFF

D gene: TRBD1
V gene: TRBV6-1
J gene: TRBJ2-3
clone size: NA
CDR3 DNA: TGTGCCAGCAGCCCCGGGACAGGGGCAGATACGCAGTATTTT
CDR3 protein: CASSPGTGADTQYF

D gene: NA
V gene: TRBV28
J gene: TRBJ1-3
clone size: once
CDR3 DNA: TGTGCCAGCAGTTTGCCCGGGGAGGGAAACACCATATATTTT
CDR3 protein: CASSLPGEGNTIYF

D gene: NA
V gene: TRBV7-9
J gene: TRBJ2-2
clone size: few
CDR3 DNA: TGTGCCAGCAGCTTTATGGTTAGCGGGGAGCTGTTTTTT
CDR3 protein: CASSFMVSGELFF

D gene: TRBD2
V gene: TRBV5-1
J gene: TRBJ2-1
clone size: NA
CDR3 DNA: TGCGCCAGCAGCTTGACCAAGAGCGGGGGGGCCTACAATGAGCAGTTCTTC
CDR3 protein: CASSLTKSGGAYNEQFF

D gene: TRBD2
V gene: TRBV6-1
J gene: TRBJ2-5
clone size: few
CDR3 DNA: TGTGCCAGCGCCGGACTAGCGGGGGGGCCAGAGACCCAGTACTTC
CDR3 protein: CASAGLAGGPETQYF

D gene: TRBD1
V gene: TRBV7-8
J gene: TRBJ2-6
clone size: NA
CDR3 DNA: TGTGCCAGCAGCTCGACAGGGGACCCCCTTGGGGCCAACGTCCTGACTTTC
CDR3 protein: CASSSTGDPLGANVLTF

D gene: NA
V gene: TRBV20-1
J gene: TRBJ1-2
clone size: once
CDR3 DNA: TGCAGTGCGCGGGACGTCTATGGCTACACCTTC
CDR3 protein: CSARDVYGYTF

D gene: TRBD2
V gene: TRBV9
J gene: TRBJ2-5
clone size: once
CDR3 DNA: TGTGCCAGCAGCGCTGTCGGGGGGATTGAGACCCAGTACTTC
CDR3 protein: CASSAVGGIETQYF

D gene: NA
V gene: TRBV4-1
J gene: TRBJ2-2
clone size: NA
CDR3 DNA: TGCGCCAGCAGCCAAGGACTTATCGTCGGCAGCAACACCGGGGAGCTGTTTTTT
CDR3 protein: CASSQGLIVGSNTGELFF

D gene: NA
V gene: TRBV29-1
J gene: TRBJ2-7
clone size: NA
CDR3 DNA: TGCAGCGTTGTCCCCCAGGGATTTAGCTACGAGCAGTACTTC
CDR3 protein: CSVVPQGFSYEQYF

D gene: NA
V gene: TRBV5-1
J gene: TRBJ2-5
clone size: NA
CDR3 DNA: TGCGCCAGCAGCTTGTCGGGCGGGGGCTCAGAGACCCAGTACTTC
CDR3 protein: CASSLSGGGSETQYF

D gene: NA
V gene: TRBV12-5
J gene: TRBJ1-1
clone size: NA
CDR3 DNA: TGTGCTAGTGGTCCCCCGAGGGGGATGAACACTGAAGCTTTCTTT
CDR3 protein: CASGPPRGMNTEAFF

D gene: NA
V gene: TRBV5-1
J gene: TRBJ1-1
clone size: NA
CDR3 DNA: TGCGCCAGCAGCGAAGAGAATATGATTGAAGCTTTCTTT
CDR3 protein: CASSEENMIEAFF

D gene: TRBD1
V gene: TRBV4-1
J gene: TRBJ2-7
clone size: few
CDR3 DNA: TGCGCCAGCAGCTTTACAGGGGGCGAGCAGTACTTC
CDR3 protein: CASSFTGGEQYF

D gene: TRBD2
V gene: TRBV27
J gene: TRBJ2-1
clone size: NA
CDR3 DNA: TGTGCCAGCAGTGTAGTGAGCGGGGTGGGACATGAGCAGTTCTTC
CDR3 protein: CASSVVSGVGHEQFF

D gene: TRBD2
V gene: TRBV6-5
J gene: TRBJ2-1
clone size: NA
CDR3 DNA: TGTGCCAGCAGCCCTTCTTGGGGGGGATTGAATGAGCAGTTCTTC
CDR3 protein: CASSPSWGGLNEQFF